The 9 T cell receptor beta chains presented below share a single source sample, sequenced in a study of cytomegalovirus exposure and HLA in healthy donors. Vbeta (60) and Jbeta (13) primers were used in the PCR. Measured with immunoSEQ multiplex PCR; TCRdb has only the in-frame clones, and not every one. Found here are 100,000 to 150,000 clones, approximately 72% of them singletons; the top ten hold about 3%. Sequencing was performed on PBMCs. Every receptor here comes from a human donor in good health.

This chain connects TRBV10-3 to TRBJ2-5; the match to TRBD2 covers 12 bases. Germline V CDR1 and CDR2: ENHRY, SYGVKD. V shed 5 bases, J shed 5 bases, and the junction held 6 bases outside the gene matches. The CDR3 extends over 15 amino acids. The CDR3 loop reads CAISSLAGGLETQYF. In DNA, the CDR3 is TGTGCCATCAGTTCTCTAGCGGGGGGGCTGGAGACCCAGTACTTC.

CDR3 coding DNA: TGTGCCAGTAGTATAGATCTGGCCGGGACTAGCGCCGTAGGCGAGCAGTACTTC. It is translated as CASSIDLAGTSAVGEQYF. The chain links TRBV19 to TRBJ2-7, with 10 nucleotides matching TRBD2. CDR3 length: 18 residues. Germline assignment: CDR1 LNHDA and CDR2 SQIVND (reference sequence). J gave up 6 bases and V 0 bases, and 14 bases lay outside the gene matches. The variable domain in full, with the rest retrieved from reference TRBV19 and TRBJ2-7, is DGGITQSPKYLFRKEGQNVTLSCEQNLNHDAMYWYRQDPGQGLRLIYYSQIVNDFQKGDIAEGYSVSREKKESFPLTVTSAQKNPTAFYLCASSIDLAGTSAVGEQYFGPGTRLTVT.

This chain joins TRBV7-2 and TRBJ1-1; 8 bases are a match to TRBD1. CDR3 size: 18 residues. Per germline, CDR1 SGHTA and CDR2 FQGNSA. V lost 5 bases and J lost 0; bases outside the gene matches: 14. Here the CDR3 reads CASSPSPGTGHMNTEAFF. CDR3 coding DNA: TGTGCCAGCAGCCCCTCCCCCGGGACAGGTCATATGAACACTGAAGCTTTCTTT.

This sequence joins TRBV4-1 and TRBJ2-7; 8 bases line up with TRBD2. In germline, CDR1 is MGHRA, CDR2 YSYEKL. Trimming removed 1 base from V and 3 bases from J; junction bases left unmatched: 5. This CDR3 contains 15 residues. The CDR3 DNA follows: TGCGCCAGCAGCCAAGCGGGGGGGGGTATCTACGAGCAGTACTTC. Protein product: CASSQAGGGIYEQYF.

J is TRBJ2-5 and V is TRBV5-1, with D unresolved. V lost 2 bases to trimming and J lost 3 bases, with 5 bases between them. Germline loops: CDR1 SGHRS, CDR2 YFSETQ. CDR3 length equals 12 residues. The CDR3 sequence is CASSFREETQYF. As DNA, the CDR3 is TGCGCCAGCAGCTTTCGCGAAGAGACCCAGTACTTC.

Points on this clone: This specimen includes other DNA sequences encoding the same CDR3. The CDR3 here is CASSRSGGTDTQYF. The DNA of the CDR3 is TGTGCCAGCAGCCGAAGCGGGGGCACAGATACGCAGTATTTT. This chain connects TRBV7-9 to TRBJ2-3; TRBD2 matches at 7 bases. V was pared by 5 bases and J by 1 base, with 3 bases of the junction left unmatched. The CDR3 has 14 amino acids. Germline lookup yields CDR1 SEHNR and CDR2 FQNEAQ (reference sequence).

A few counts support this clone. A junction end diverges from the germline sequence, so it may reflect a read error. The genes are TRBV7-2 and TRBJ2-4; the D gene is possibly TRBD2 (6 bases). The CDR3 covers 13 residues. Germline V gene data show CDR1 as SGHTA and CDR2 as FQGNSA. Written as DNA, the CDR3 is TGTGCCAGCAGCTTAGACTTTGCGGGGTGGTTGGACTTC. Its translation: CASSLDFAGWLDF.

This chain uses TRBV25-1 with TRBJ1-4; D remains unclear. Trimming left V 3 bases short and J 3 bases short, with 2 bases between. Per the germline V gene, CDR1 is MGHDK and CDR2 is SYGVNS. The CDR3 totals 12 residues. The CDR3 nucleotides read TGTGCCAGCAGTGACGCTAATGAAAAACTGTTTTTT. The encoded protein is CASSDANEKLFF.

V is TRBV4-1 and J is TRBJ2-4; possibly TRBD2 for D (6 bases). Trimming stripped 4 bases from V and 0 bases from J, with 19 bases between. The CDR3 covers 18 residues. CDR1 is MGHRA and CDR2 is YSYEKL in the germline V gene. The CDR3, as DNA: TGCGCCAGCAGCCCCCCCTTAGTCGGACTATTAGCCAAAAACATTCAGTACTTC. This encodes CASSPPLVGLLAKNIQYF.